The 32 T cell receptor beta chains listed next were all sequenced from one sample in a study of cytomegalovirus exposure and HLA in healthy donors. Primers included in the PCR were 60 Vbeta and 13 Jbeta primers. Produced via immunoSEQ multiplex PCR; TCRdb's table is partial and in-frame only. The sample lists over 150,000 clones, about four fifths occurring once. Sequenced material: PBMCs. These receptor sequences come from a man aged 25 to 40 in good health and CMV-seronegative.

The chain recombines TRBV7-9 with TRBJ2-7; D may be TRBD1 (6 bases). CDR1 is SEHNR, CDR2 FQNEAQ, per germline (reference sequence). The V and J ends lost 1 base and 4 bases respectively, with 14 bases between them. This CDR3 comprises 15 residues. The CDR3 sequence is CASSLGSQGSYEQYF. In DNA form, the CDR3 reads TGTGCCAGCAGCTTAGGTTCGCAGGGGTCGTACGAGCAGTACTTC.

This clone was seen only once. The CDR3 DNA reads as TGCGCCAGCAGCCCCGCCGTCCTAGCGGGAGAGTCCTACGAGCAGTACTTC. Translating it yields CASSPAVLAGESYEQYF. The chain combines TRBV5-1 with TRBJ2-5, with 10 bases fitting TRBD2. Gene TRBJ2-7 matches the end of the DNA better, so the J call may be wrong. Germline loops: CDR1 SGHRS, CDR2 YFSETQ. This CDR3 is 17 amino acids long.

This clone was seen only a few times. The rearrangement joins TRBV6-5 to TRBJ1-1, with D tentatively TRBD1 (5 bases). CDR1 and CDR2 from the germline V gene are MNHEY and SVGAGI. V gave up 3 bases and J gave up 4 bases, with 9 bases separating them. The CDR3 runs 13 residues. Written as DNA, the CDR3 is TGTGCCAGCAGTTATAGTAGGGGCACTGAAGCTTTCTTT. Amino acids: CASSYSRGTEAFF.

The chain links TRBV9 to TRBJ2-1; 8 bases line up with TRBD1. The CDR3 is made up of 17 amino acids. Trimming at V came to 2 bases and at J to 0 bases, leaving 7 bases not matched to a gene. Germline V CDR1 and CDR2: SGDLS, YYNGEE. This chain's CDR3 is CASSVIRTGSSYNEQFF. The CDR3, as DNA: TGTGCCAGCAGCGTGATCCGGACAGGGAGCTCCTACAATGAGCAGTTCTTC.

Worth noting for this clone: This CDR3 is missing its conserved last phenylalanine or tryptophan, likely due to a read error. This sequence joins TRBV7-3 and TRBJ1-6; possibly TRBD1 for D (6 bases). This CDR3 region has 14 residues. V lost 1 base to trimming and J lost 10 bases, with 11 bases between them. Germline CDR1 SGHTA, CDR2 FQGTGA. The CDR3 is CASSLKGGGSPLHL. In DNA, the CDR3 is TGTGCCAGCAGCTTAAAGGGGGGAGGGTCACCCCTCCACCTT.

The chain joins TRBV7-9 to TRBJ2-5; TRBD2 aligns across 8 bases. After removal of 4 bases from V and 5 bases from J, the junction contained 9 bases not matched to a gene. The germline V gene encodes CDR1 SEHNR and CDR2 FQNEAQ (reference sequence). This CDR3 has 15 residues. CDR3 DNA: TGTGCCAGCAGCTCACCAGCGGGAGCGGGGGAGACCCAGTACTTC. It is translated as CASSSPAGAGETQYF.

The V call is TRBV15, the J call TRBJ1-6; D not resolved. Germline V gives CDR1 LNHNV, CDR2 YYDKDF (reference sequence). This CDR3 has 15 residues. The V and J ends lost 0 bases and 0 bases respectively, with 3 bases between them. The CDR3 region has the DNA TGTGCCACCAGCAGAGAGAGCTCCTATAATTCACCCCTCCACTTT. This encodes CATSRESSYNSPLHF.

The J gene is TRBJ2-5, the V gene TRBV4-1, with D perhaps TRBD1 (5 bases). CDR3 length equals 15 residues. CDR1 and CDR2 from the germline V gene are MGHRA and YSYEKL. The V end was cut by 0 bases, the J end by 5 bases, with 13 bases between. The CDR3 DNA reads as TGCGCCAGCAGCCAAGATGACAGATCCGGGGAGACCCAGTACTTC. Residues: CASSQDDRSGETQYF.

This clone was detected once. This chain links TRBV6-1 with TRBJ1-2, with 11 nucleotides matching TRBD1. Germline V CDR1 and CDR2: MNHNS, SASEGT. This CDR3 is built from 16 residues. V was pared by 4 bases and J by 2 bases, with 6 bases of the junction left unmatched. CDR3 DNA: TGTGCCAGCAGTGCCCTGGGACAGGGGGGAAACTATGGCTACACCTTC. Protein sequence: CASSALGQGGNYGYTF.

The V and J genes are TRBV11-2 and TRBJ2-1; 9 bases are a match to TRBD2. CDR3 length: 15 residues. CDR1 SGHAT and CDR2 FQNNGV come from the germline V gene. Trimming removed 8 bases from V and 4 bases from J; junction bases left unmatched: 9. The CDR3 here is CASSLAGVLYNEQFF. CDR3 DNA: TGTGCCAGCTCCTTAGCGGGAGTACTTTACAATGAGCAGTTCTTC.

V gene TRBV18 combines with J gene TRBJ2-1; 12 positions match TRBD2. Germline CDR1 is KGHSH and CDR2 is LQKENI. Trimming removed 6 bases from V and 4 bases from J; junction bases left unmatched: 4. The CDR3 contains 15 residues. This CDR3 reads CASSPTSGSYNEQFF. The CDR3 DNA reads as TGTGCCAGCTCCCCGACTAGCGGGAGTTACAATGAGCAGTTCTTC.

The gene calls are TRBV10-3 and TRBJ1-2; D perhaps matches TRBD1 (5 bases). Germline values: CDR1 ENHRY, CDR2 SYGVKD. With 4 bases removed from V and 1 base from J, the gap between germline ends came to 22 bases. The CDR3 is made up of 18 amino acids. The CDR3 nucleotides are TGTGCCATCAGTGGGGGGACGGGCCCCGGGGGAGTTAACTATGGCTACACCTTC. Translated, it gives CAISGGTGPGGVNYGYTF.

V and J are TRBV28 and TRBJ2-2; D unresolved. The CDR3 is made up of 15 amino acids. Germline CDR1 and CDR2: MDHEN and SYDVKM. The germline V and J ends were trimmed by 3 bases and 5 bases, with 13 bases remaining between them. CDR3 nucleotides: TGTGCCAGCAGTTTCCCGAGACTGGAGACCGGGGAGCTGTTTTTT. Its translation: CASSFPRLETGELFF.

The genes are TRBV19 and TRBJ2-7; a possible D gene is TRBD2 (6 bases). The CDR3 is made up of 12 amino acids. Between the trimmed V and J ends, which lost 5 bases and 7 bases, there was a span of 12 bases. Germline V lookup: CDR1 LNHDA, CDR2 SQIVND (reference sequence). The CDR3 sequence: CASSPAAGEQYF. The DNA of the CDR3 is TGTGCCAGTAGTCCCGCGGCGGGGGAGCAGTACTTC.

The genes are TRBV19 and TRBJ1-1; D call uncertain. V gave up 1 base and J gave up 3 bases, with 21 bases separating them. The CDR3 is 18 residues long. Germline V lookup: CDR1 LNHDA, CDR2 SQIVND (reference sequence). In DNA, the CDR3 is TGTGCCAGTAGTATAGCCCTTTTTCGAAACCTACTACACACTGAAGCTTTCTTT. Translated: CASSIALFRNLLHTEAFF.

This chain links TRBV5-1 with TRBJ2-7; possibly TRBD2 for D (6 bases). The ends were cut back, 4 bases at V and 4 bases at J, with 15 bases in the middle. The germline V gene encodes CDR1 SGHRS and CDR2 YFSETQ. The CDR3 extends over 14 amino acids. CDR3 region: CASSTSPSVYEQYF. The CDR3 DNA reads TGCGCCAGCAGCACCAGTCCTAGCGTTTACGAGCAGTACTTC.

This chain uses TRBV7-6 with TRBJ2-2; 7 bases line up with TRBD1. Germline loops: CDR1 SGHVS, CDR2 FNYEAQ. Trimming took 6 bases from V and 8 from J; bases not matched to a gene: 9. The CDR3 runs 14 residues. CDR3 amino acids: CASSFNRGAGELFF. DNA of the CDR3: TGTGCCAGCAGTTTTAACAGGGGAGCAGGGGAGCTGTTTTTT. The full variable domain, its missing parts supplied by reference TRBV7-6 and TRBJ2-2, is GAGVSQSPRYKVTKRGQDVALRCDPISGHVSLYWYRQALGQGPEFLTYFNYEAQQDKSGLPNDRFSAERPEGSISTLTIQRTEQRDSAMYRCASSFNRGAGELFFGEGSRLTVL.

The rearrangement joins TRBV28 to TRBJ2-7; D gene uncertain. V lost 5 bases and J lost 4, with 3 bases in between. This CDR3 is built from 10 residues. In germline, CDR1 is MDHEN, CDR2 SYDVKM. CDR3 protein: CASSLYEQYF. Here the CDR3 DNA reads TGTGCCAGCAGTCTTTACGAGCAGTACTTC.

The table lists this clone with a few counts. V and J are TRBV4-1 and TRBJ1-2; 12 positions match TRBD1. The germline V gene encodes CDR1 MGHRA and CDR2 YSYEKL. The CDR3 runs to 15 residues. Trimming removed 1 base from V and 8 bases from J; junction bases left unmatched: 5. Here the CDR3 DNA reads TGCGCCAGCAGCCAAGTTGGGGGGACAGGGGGCGGCTACACCTTC. Translated, it gives CASSQVGGTGGGYTF.

This clone was seen a handful of times. The chain carries TRBV10-2 and TRBJ1-2; D gene uncertain. Between the trimmed V and J ends, which lost 0 bases and 8 bases, there was a span of 13 bases. This CDR3 is built from 14 residues. Germline CDR1 WSHSY, CDR2 SAAADI. The CDR3 coding sequence is TGCGCCAGCAGTGAGTCTCCCGGGTTCGAGGGCTACACCTTC. It is translated as CASSESPGFEGYTF.

V and J are TRBV27 and TRBJ2-7; D is undetermined. V was shortened by 8 bases and J by 2 bases, with 10 bases between the two germline ends. Per the germline V gene, CDR1 is MNHEY and CDR2 is SMNVEV (reference sequence). The CDR3 has 12 amino acids. For the CDR3, the DNA is TGTGCCAGCGGGCCTCGAACCTACGAGCAGTACTTC. Amino acid sequence: CASGPRTYEQYF.

The rearrangement joins TRBV28 to TRBJ2-7; 8 bases agree with TRBD1. Germline V gene data show CDR1 as MDHEN and CDR2 as SYDVKM. V was pared by 8 bases and J by 1 base, with 10 bases of the junction left unmatched. The CDR3 runs to 15 residues. This chain's CDR3 is CASPGTTGGSYEQYF. For the CDR3, the DNA is TGTGCCAGCCCCGGGACCACAGGGGGTTCCTACGAGCAGTACTTC. The entire variable domain, with the rest obtained from reference TRBV28 and TRBJ2-7, is as follows: DVKVTQSSRYLVKRTGEKVFLECVQDMDHENMFWYRQDPGLGLRLIYFSYDVKMKEKGDIPEGYSVSREKKERFSLILESASTNQTSMYLCASPGTTGGSYEQYFGPGTRLTVT.

This clone was picked up a small number of times. This chain uses TRBV5-6 with TRBJ1-1; TRBD1 matches at 9 bases. Trimming removed 2 bases from V and 0 bases from J; junction bases left unmatched: 11. The CDR3 totals 18 residues. Germline assignment: CDR1 SGHDT and CDR2 YYEEEE. Here the CDR3 reads CASSFFVGQGGMNTEAFF. CDR3 nucleotides: TGTGCCAGCAGCTTTTTTGTGGGACAGGGCGGGATGAACACTGAAGCTTTCTTT.

The chain combines TRBV10-2 with TRBJ1-5; D gene unclear. The V gene's germline CDR1 is WSHSY and CDR2 SAAADI. The CDR3 is 12 amino acids. V gave up 11 bases and J gave up 10 bases, with 18 bases separating them. The CDR3 DNA sequence: TGCGCCGTGGGAGGGCGGTCAATCCCCCAGCATTTT. Its translation: CAVGGRSIPQHF.

The rearrangement links TRBV5-6 to TRBJ1-1, with D uncertain. This CDR3 comprises 14 residues. Trimming shortened V by 1 base and J by 8 bases, and 15 bases separated the two germline ends. The germline CDR1 and CDR2 sequences are SGHDT and YYEEEE. The CDR3 spells CASSLRAPGGEAFF. For the CDR3, the DNA is TGTGCCAGCAGCTTGAGGGCGCCGGGCGGGGAAGCTTTCTTT.

The CDR3 spells CASSLPGLLYEQYF. The CDR3, as DNA: TGTGCCAGCAGCCTTCCGGGACTCCTCTACGAGCAGTACTTC. The V gene is TRBV5-6, the J gene TRBJ2-7; a weak D match, TRBD2 (6 bases). The CDR3 length is 14 residues. V gave up 4 bases and J gave up 3 bases, with 14 bases separating them. Germline-derived CDR1 and CDR2 are SGHDT and YYEEEE.

This clone was counted a single time. The genes are TRBV4-2 and TRBJ2-1, with D possibly being TRBD2 (7 bases). From germline, CDR1 is LGHNA and CDR2 YNFKEQ. The CDR3 loop spans 14 amino acids. Trimming took off 3 bases at V and 4 bases at J, with 10 bases between the two ends. The CDR3 coding sequence is TGTGCCAGCAGCCAGAGGGGGGGGTACAATGAGCAGTTCTTC. Its translation: CASSQRGGYNEQFF.

The chain combines TRBV28 with TRBJ2-7, with D possibly matching TRBD1 (6 bases). V was clipped by 6 bases and J by 3 bases, with 15 bases between them. The CDR3 is 14 residues long. Germline CDR1 is MDHEN and CDR2 is SYDVKM. The CDR3 is CASSITGNSYEQYF. The CDR3 DNA is TGTGCCAGCAGCATAACAGGGAATAGCTACGAGCAGTACTTC.

The V gene is TRBV5-8, the J gene TRBJ1-5; 7 nucleotides match TRBD1. The CDR3 extends over 15 amino acids. Germline CDR1 and CDR2: SGHTS and YDEGEE. Trimming removed 4 bases from V and 4 bases from J; junction bases left unmatched: 8. CDR3 residues: CASSPRRTGNQPQHF. CDR3 DNA sequence: TGTGCCAGCAGCCCAAGGAGGACAGGAAATCAGCCCCAGCATTTT.

The chain is built from TRBV10-3 and TRBJ1-2; no firm D call. CDR1 is ENHRY and CDR2 is SYGVKD in the germline V gene. CDR3 size: 11 residues. With 8 bases removed from V and 8 bases from J, the gap between germline ends came to 12 bases. The CDR3: CAIGQKSGYTF. The CDR3 DNA reads as TGTGCCATCGGGCAGAAGAGCGGCTACACCTTC.

The chain uses TRBV30 and TRBJ2-1; a possible D gene is TRBD1 (5 bases). From germline, CDR1 is GTSNPN and CDR2 SVGIG (reference sequence). CDR3 length: 10 residues. CDR3: CASGPNEQFF. DNA for the CDR3: TGTGCTTCAGGGCCAAATGAGCAGTTCTTC.

The genes are TRBV5-1 and TRBJ1-1; the D gene is possibly TRBD1 (5 bases). The germline V gene has CDR1 SGHRS and CDR2 YFSETQ. CDR3 length: 14 residues. Trimming took off 2 bases at V and 1 base at J, with 9 bases between the two ends. The CDR3 is CASSLRGRNTEAFF. Written as DNA, the CDR3 is TGCGCCAGCAGCTTAAGGGGTCGGAACACTGAAGCTTTCTTT.